These 22 T cell receptor beta chains share one sample of origin, sequenced in a study of CD4 T cells in relation to SARS-CoV-2 and coronaviruses. CD4+ T cells from unexposed donors were obtained before the COVID-19 pandemic (2011-2018). Isolation of CD4+ T cells took place after around eleven days in culture. No cognate antigen is known for these TCRs. Clones were read by immunoSEQ multiplex PCR, and TCRdb kept only the in-frame ones, dropping some. The sample carries more than 20,000 clones, roughly four fifths recorded once. The sample was CD4+ T cells from PBMCs, cultured in vitro. These receptors were collected from a human donor in good health.

The chain recombines TRBV6-4 with TRBJ2-3; D may match TRBD1 or TRBD2 (5 bases each). Trimming took 3 bases from V and 0 from J, leaving 10 bases between them. The CDR3 is 15 amino acids. The germline V gene has CDR1 MRHNA and CDR2 SNTAGT. CDR3 sequence reads: CASSEGTLSTDTQYF. In DNA form, the CDR3 reads TGTGCCAGCAGTGAAGGGACGCTCAGCACAGATACGCAGTATTTT.

The chain combines TRBV7-2 with TRBJ2-5; 11 nucleotides line up with TRBD2. Germline trimming cut 6 bases from V and 3 bases from J; bases unmatched to any gene: 6. The CDR3 spans 15 residues. Germline V lookup: CDR1 SGHTA, CDR2 FQGNSA. This CDR3 reads CASRKGLAEEETQYF. The CDR3 bases are TGTGCCAGCAGAAAGGGACTAGCGGAGGAAGAGACCCAGTACTTC.

The chain uses TRBV4-1 and TRBJ2-5; tentatively, D is TRBD1 or TRBD2 (5 bases each). Germline V CDR1 and CDR2: MGHRA, YSYEKL. The germline V and J ends were trimmed by 0 bases and 4 bases, with 15 bases remaining between them. This CDR3 is built from 16 residues. The CDR3 reads CASSQDPGQGGETQYF. Here the CDR3 DNA reads TGCGCCAGCAGCCAAGATCCGGGGCAGGGCGGAGAGACCCAGTACTTC.

The rearrangement uses TRBV6-5 and TRBJ1-5; no reliable D call. Between the trimmed V and J ends, which lost 4 bases and 6 bases, there was a span of 10 bases. Germline values: CDR1 MNHEY, CDR2 SVGAGI. This CDR3 spans 13 amino acids. This CDR3 reads CASSSEGGQPQHF. The DNA for the CDR3 is TGTGCCAGCAGTTCAGAGGGAGGTCAGCCCCAGCATTTT.

This CDR3 reads CASSAGQGWNQPQHF. The CDR3 DNA sequence: TGTGCCAGCAGTGCTGGACAGGGTTGGAATCAGCCCCAGCATTTT. The chain carries TRBV7-2 and TRBJ1-5, with 8 nucleotides matching TRBD1. Germline assignment: CDR1 SGHTA and CDR2 FQGNSA. J gave up 4 bases and V 6 bases, and 8 bases lay outside the gene matches. The CDR3 is made up of 15 amino acids.

The rearrangement links TRBV9 to TRBJ2-7; D possibly matches TRBD1 or TRBD2 (7 bases each). V lost 0 bases and J 4 bases, leaving 14 bases between the germline ends. The CDR3 covers 15 residues. Germline V gene data show CDR1 as SGDLS and CDR2 as YYNGEE. DNA for the CDR3: TGTGCCAGCAGCGTAGGGGGAGGGGGCGCATACGAGCAGTACTTC. Protein: CASSVGGGGAYEQYF.

This clone showed up just a few times. The chain joins TRBV7-9 to TRBJ1-6, with 9 bases aligning to TRBD1. Looked up from germline, CDR1 is SEHNR and CDR2 is FQNEAQ (reference sequence). There are 14 residues in the CDR3. Germline trimming cut 10 bases from V and 8 bases from J; bases unmatched to any gene: 9. CDR3 loop: CATNRGRRDSPLHF. The CDR3 nucleotides are TGTGCCACAAACAGGGGGCGAAGGGATTCACCCCTCCACTTT.

This chain connects TRBV19 to TRBJ2-5; tentative D call: TRBD1 (5 bases). The CDR3 has 14 residues. V was cut by 0 bases and J by 3 bases, with 8 bases left in between. Germline CDR1 LNHDA, CDR2 SQIVND (reference sequence). CDR3 region: CASSIEDKKETQYF. The DNA for the CDR3 is TGTGCCAGTAGTATAGAGGACAAAAAAGAGACCCAGTACTTC.

The V gene is TRBV9, the J gene TRBJ2-5, with 7 bases matching TRBD2. With V trimmed by 0 bases and J by 5 bases, 16 bases remained unmatched. The CDR3 spans 18 residues. Germline V gives CDR1 SGDLS, CDR2 YYNGEE. The CDR3 sequence is CASSVVPSPGEGQETQYF. The DNA of the CDR3 is TGTGCCAGCAGCGTAGTCCCCAGCCCCGGGGAGGGTCAGGAGACCCAGTACTTC.

V is TRBV14 and J is TRBJ1-1; 9 nucleotides align to TRBD1. Unmatched junction bases numbered 3, after V lost 0 bases and J lost 4 bases. The CDR3 runs to 15 residues. Germline-derived CDR1 and CDR2 are SGHDN and FVKESK. The CDR3 is CASSQDLTGGTEAFF. The CDR3 DNA sequence: TGTGCCAGCAGCCAAGACCTGACAGGGGGCACTGAAGCTTTCTTT. Based on the CDR3 plus reference TRBV14 and TRBJ1-1, the full variable domain is EAGVTQFPSHSVIEKGQTVTLRCDPISGHDNLYWYRRVMGKEIKFLLHFVKESKQDESGMPNNRFLAERTGGTYSTLKVQPAELEDSGVYFCASSQDLTGGTEAFFGQGTRLTVV.

This chain connects TRBV4-3 to TRBJ1-3; no firm D call. Trimming stripped 4 bases from V and 0 bases from J, with 13 bases between. In germline, CDR1 is LGHNA, CDR2 YSLEER. The CDR3 loop spans 16 amino acids. The CDR3 sequence is CASSPLIPYSGNTIYF. The CDR3 DNA is TGCGCCAGCAGCCCCCTCATCCCCTACTCTGGAAACACCATATATTTT.

The chain employs TRBV19 and TRBJ1-1; D possibly corresponds to TRBD1 (5 bases). There are 13 residues in the CDR3. Deletions cut 2 bases from V and 4 bases from J, with 8 bases between. CDR1 LNHDA and CDR2 SQIVND come from the germline V gene (reference sequence). In DNA form, the CDR3 reads TGTGCCAGTAGTATACGAAGGGGCACTGAAGCTTTCTTT. Its translation is CASSIRRGTEAFF.

The chain recombines TRBV7-9 with TRBJ1-2, with a possible D match to TRBD1 (6 bases). Trimming removed 1 base at V and 6 bases at J, with 12 bases between. There are 14 residues in the CDR3. Germline CDR1 and CDR2: SEHNR and FQNEAQ (reference sequence). The CDR3 region is CASSLDGGANGYTF. CDR3 in DNA: TGTGCCAGCAGCTTAGATGGGGGGGCTAATGGCTACACCTTC.

This clone was picked up a small number of times. The V gene is TRBV7-2, the J gene TRBJ2-7; possible D gene TRBD1, 6 bases. The V and J ends lost 4 bases and 3 bases respectively, with 10 bases between them. Germline loops: CDR1 SGHTA, CDR2 FQGNSA. The CDR3 is 13 amino acids. CDR3 loop: CASSSIQGYEQYF. The CDR3 DNA reads as TGTGCCAGCAGCTCGATACAGGGCTACGAGCAGTACTTC.

The chain has TRBV7-2 and TRBJ2-5; TRBD1 agrees at 7 bases. This CDR3 region has 13 residues. Germline CDR1 and CDR2: SGHTA and FQGNSA. The V and J ends lost 4 bases and 4 bases, in that order; junction bases with no gene match: 3. The CDR3 DNA is TGTGCCAGCAGCTACAGGGGTAGAGAGACCCAGTACTTC. Its protein product is CASSYRGRETQYF.

The chain has TRBV19 and TRBJ2-5; D remains unclear. Trimming took off 5 bases at V and 5 bases at J, with 15 bases between the two ends. This CDR3 region has 14 residues. Germline CDR1 reads LNHDA; CDR2 reads SQIVND (reference sequence). The CDR3 bases are TGTGCCAGTAGTCCCCGACACCTACGGGAGACCCAGTACTTC. Protein: CASSPRHLRETQYF.

The chain carries TRBV10-2 and TRBJ2-7; D unresolved. Trimming removed 8 bases at V and 3 bases at J, with 11 bases between. Germline CDR1 WSHSY, CDR2 SAAADI. The CDR3 length is 12 residues. In nucleotides, the CDR3 is TGCGCCAGCGGGCAGGACGGCTACGAGCAGTACTTC. This sequence encodes CASGQDGYEQYF.

This chain links TRBV19 with TRBJ2-5; perhaps TRBD2 as D (6 bases). CDR3 length equals 14 residues. V was shortened by 5 bases and J by 3 bases, with 13 bases between the two germline ends. Germline CDR1 is LNHDA and CDR2 is SQIVND (reference sequence). CDR3 in DNA: TGTGCCAGTAGTTTCCAGACTAGTGAAGAGACCCAGTACTTC. It yields the protein CASSFQTSEETQYF.

CDR3 in amino acids: CASSSRPRGRDNEQFF. The CDR3 DNA reads TGTGCCAGCAGTTCACGCCCGAGGGGTAGGGACAATGAGCAGTTCTTC. V usage is TRBV6-2 or TRBV6-3 and J usage is TRBJ2-1, with D perhaps given as TRBD1 or TRBD2 (5 bases each). CDR3 length: 16 amino acids. CDR1 is MNHEY and CDR2 is SVGEGT in the germline V gene. V shed 4 bases and J shed 5 bases, with 18 bases lying between them.

In this sample, this clone turned up once. This sequence joins TRBV28 and TRBJ2-4; D unresolved. CDR3 size: 14 residues. The ends were cut back, 8 bases at V and 0 bases at J, with 11 bases in the middle. Germline assignment: CDR1 MDHEN and CDR2 SYDVKM. CDR3: CASQDSLAKNIQYF. The DNA of the CDR3 is TGTGCCAGCCAGGATAGTCTAGCCAAAAACATTCAGTACTTC.

V and J are TRBV6-5 and TRBJ1-3; unclear D gene. Deletions cut 6 bases from V and 11 bases from J, with 14 bases between. Germline-derived CDR1 and CDR2 are MNHEY and SVGAGI. This CDR3 has 12 residues. CDR3 in amino acids: CASSNVGTSIYF. For the CDR3, the DNA is TGTGCCAGCAGCAACGTCGGAACTTCCATATATTTT.

The chain employs TRBV3-1 (or the pseudogene TRBV3-2) and TRBJ1-2; possibly TRBD1 for D (5 bases). V lost 2 bases and J lost 4, with 8 bases in between. The CDR3 sequence is 13 residues long. Germline V gene data show CDR1 as LGHDT and CDR2 as YNNKEL (reference sequence). The CDR3 sequence: CASSQLDIYGYTF. DNA for the CDR3: TGTGCCAGCAGCCAATTGGACATCTATGGCTACACCTTC.